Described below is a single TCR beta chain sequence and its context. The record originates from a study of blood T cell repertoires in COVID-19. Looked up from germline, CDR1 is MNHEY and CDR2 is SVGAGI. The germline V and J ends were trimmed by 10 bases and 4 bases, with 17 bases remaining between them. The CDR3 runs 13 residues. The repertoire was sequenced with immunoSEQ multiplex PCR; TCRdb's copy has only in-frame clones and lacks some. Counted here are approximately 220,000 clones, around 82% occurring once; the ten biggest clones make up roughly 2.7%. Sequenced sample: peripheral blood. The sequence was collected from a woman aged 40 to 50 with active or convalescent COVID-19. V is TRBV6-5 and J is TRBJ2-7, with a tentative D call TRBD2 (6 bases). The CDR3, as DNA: TGTGCCACCGCAGTGGAGGGAACATACGAGCAGTACTTC. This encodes CATAVEGTYEQYF.